This section outlines one T cell receptor (beta chain) sequence together with its context. Its specific antigen is unknown. Per-nucleotide qualities are absent, and no much larger clonotype sits a single base away. The immunoSEQ hsTCRbeta Kit was used to sequence TCR beta CDR3 regions from DNA. In the authors' own workflow: The ImmunoSEQ Analyzer was used to analyse the TCR sequencing data. T cell clonality was calculated on productive rearrangements as 1 minus Pielou's evenness. The inverse Simpson index, applied to productive templates, was used to measure T cell diversity. T cell density was defined as TCR beta template counts normalized to usable DNA, with usable DNA estimated by amplification and sequencing of housekeeping genes. TCR metrics were compared across histologic stages using two-sided Kruskal-Wallis tests. TCRdb retrieved this table from immuneACCESS and kept in-frame rearrangements only. Not all clones are present; in checked studies, unresolved V genes account for under half, and no reason is known for the remainder. That table gives V, J and clone size, and the DNA gave D and trimming. The sample table holds over 3,500 clones, of which roughly 85% were seen once. In total, the top ten clones hold approximately 2% of the sample.

This entry comes from a study of immune evolution from preneoplasia to lung adenocarcinoma (dated by TCRdb to the early 2020s). For the study in its entirety: HLA loss of heterozygosity was found in 7% of AIS, 15% of MIA and 30% to 40% of ADC lesions, and in no AAH lesions. A total of 40 to 65 patients with pulmonary nodules who underwent surgical resection were included in the overall cohort. Sample size was determined by specimen availability and not by a prior power calculation. The immune data were combined with whole exome sequencing and methylation data from the same cohort of nodules. Class I HLA alleles were inferred from exome data with POLYSOLVER, and allele-specific HLA loss was detected with LOHHLA. Resected precursor lesions (AAH, AIS, MIA) and invasive adenocarcinomas were compared against paired morphologically normal lung tissue. The TCR sequencing data were obtained from 51 patients. The study profiled immune contexture across lung adenocarcinoma precursors and invasive adenocarcinoma using immune gene expression, TCR sequencing and multiplex immunofluorescence. The study reported that under 120 samples were used for TCR sequencing.

Patients underwent resection in Japan or China between about 2014 and 2017. The histologic diagnosis of each case was independently confirmed on H&E slides by two lung cancer pathologists. For nucleic acid extraction, premalignant or tumor cells were enriched by macro-dissection following pathologic assessment. FFPE tissue was used for DNA isolation with the AllPrep DNA/RNA FFPE Kit. Broad study findings and their caveats: Compared with EGFR-mutant or double wild-type lesions, KRAS-mutant nodules had the highest T cell clonality. The findings reflected association rather than direct causation, and larger cohorts with long-term follow-up and longitudinal biopsies were considered necessary. Because all patients came from Japan and China, whether the findings apply to Western populations was uncertain. Normal lung had the highest top T cell clone frequencies, and these frequencies appeared to fall progressively from AAH through AIS, MIA and invasive adenocarcinoma. Normal lung showed the highest clonality, whereas later-stage lesions appeared to have higher T cell density and diversity but lower clonality.

Sequences were obtained from FFPE invasive lung adenocarcinoma tissue. Taken with the paper, the label for cell subset or site translates to: frankly invasive lung adenocarcinoma (ADC). This sequence was found in a person aged 45 to 59 with lung adenocarcinoma.

The CDR3 protein is CASSEELGPPTYEQYF. The nucleotides read TGTGCCAGCAGTGAAGAGCTGGGCCCCCCAACCTACGAGCAGTACTTC. The chain uses TRBV6-1 and TRBJ2-7; confidence is insufficient to name the D gene. The V end loses 1 base and the J end loses 2 bases, and a stretch of 15 bases separates them. Counted from cysteine to phenylalanine, this CDR3 has 16 amino acids. CDR3 DNA only is kept here, 48 bases in frame from base 1. Looking up the germline V gene yields CDR1 MNHNS and CDR2 SASEGT.